This TCR beta chain was found in a study of blood T cell repertoires in COVID-19. In the study overall: The United States, Italy and Spain were the sources of the acute and convalescent COVID-19 samples. T cells, B-cell-depleted T cells, or PBMCs provided the cDNA or gDNA that served as material.

V gave up 2 bases and J gave up 10 bases; unmatched junction bases: 6. The CDR3 sequence is 13 residues long. CDR1 and CDR2 from the germline V gene are SGDLS and YYNGEE. The authors' processing: Reference gene primer amplification gave estimated nucleated cell counts. Using immunoSEQ multiplex PCR, the repertoire was profiled, and TCRdb retains in-frame clones only, with some absent. V, J and clone size were drawn from that table, and D and trimming were deduced from the DNA. The table includes tens of thousands of clones, around 88% detected once. This sequence originates from a woman over 75 with acute or convalescent COVID-19. The rearrangement uses TRBV9 and TRBJ2-1; TRBD1 aligns across 7 bases. Sequencing input: peripheral blood. The CDR3 nucleotides read TGTGCCAGCAGCGTTCTAAAACAGGGGGAGCAGTTCTTC. This translates into CASSVLKQGEQFF. Drawing the rest from reference TRBV9 and TRBJ2-1, the complete variable domain is DSGVTQTPKHLITATGQRVTLRCSPRSGDLSVYWYQQSLDQGLQFLIQYYNGEERAKGNILERFSAQQFPDLHSELNLSSLELGDSALYFCASSVLKQGEQFFGPGTRLTVL.